The present T cell receptor beta chain was sequenced within a study of response to subunit inactivated influenza vaccine. General study findings and limits: That few new T cells are recruited by each seasonal influenza vaccination was the authors' suggestion.

TCRdb ran MiXCR on the RT-PCR reads and lists one entry per CDR3 protein. Seen here are a few hundred thousand distinct CDR3 sequences, around a fifth observed once, and the top ten hold roughly 10%. This clonotype has only a few counts. Its antigen is not identified. There are 13 residues in the CDR3. V was cut by 2 bases and J by 6 bases, with 11 bases left in between. CDR1 is SGHRS, CDR2 YFSETQ, per germline. The receptor was derived from a man between 45 and 75 years old who received an inactivated influenza vaccine. The material sequenced was PBMCs from blood, taken 21 months after vaccination. V usage is TRBV5-1 and J usage is TRBJ1-2; D gene uncertain. CDR3 amino acids: CASSLVGSHGYTF. The CDR3 DNA follows: TGCGCCAGCAGCTTAGTGGGGAGTCATGGCTACACCTTC.